What follows is one TCR beta chain and its context. Amplification of the TCR beta CDR3 regions used RNA transcripts (as template). RT-PCR with HTBI primers came first, then second-round multiplex PCR. TCRdb passed the multiplex PCR reads through MiXCR, listing each CDR3 protein once. Among about 620,000 distinct CDR3 sequences listed, roughly 20% were seen once. Certain patients were not enrolled. These were patients with other autoimmune diseases, uncontrolled infections, pregnancy or lactation. Clinicians made diagnoses from clinical symptoms, serum thyroxine, TRAb, thyroid ultrasound and orbital computed tomography. This entry is derived from a study of Graves' ophthalmopathy and Graves' hyperthyroidism. This CDR3 contains 17 residues. Germline-derived CDR1 and CDR2 are SGHRS and YFSETQ. The germline V and J ends were trimmed by 0 bases and 0 bases, with 15 bases remaining between them.

This chain links TRBV5-1 with TRBJ1-1; no firm D call. The source material was peripheral blood. The origin of this receptor is a woman between 18 and 29 years old with stable Graves' hyperthyroidism. Some clones in this sample may be carry-over from other donors' samples. In nucleotides, the CDR3 is TGCGCCAGCAGCTTGGCCACAGTTGCGGGCATGAACACTGAAGCTTTCTTT. Its protein product is CASSLATVAGMNTEAFF.